The table lists the clone carrying this TCR beta chain with a count of one. Its antigen remains unknown. This sample is part of a study of graft-versus-host responses after intestinal transplantation. Across the whole study: Recipients got multivisceral, liver-intestinal, or isolated intestinal transplants. Study-wide results and limits: Some patients had graft-donor T cell macrochimerism, and their allografts showed high graft-versus-host to host-versus-graft clonal ratios.

Germline V lookup: CDR1 SEHNR, CDR2 FQNEAQ (reference sequence). Unmatched junction bases numbered 5, after V lost 5 bases and J lost 5 bases. The CDR3 spans 13 residues. Some clones are missing from TCRdb's copy, which holds only in-frame ones; the method was immunoSEQ multiplex PCR. Of tens of thousands of clones listed, around 90% are singletons. Here the sequenced sample was unstimulated CD8+ T cells sorted from spleen or lymph node cells, taken before intestinal transplant. The chain carries TRBV7-9 and TRBJ2-5; 7 positions match TRBD1. The source of this sequence is a human donor who received an intestinal transplant. CDR3: CASSQRQGETQYF. The DNA of the CDR3 is TGTGCCAGCAGCCAAAGACAGGGCGAGACCCAGTACTTC.